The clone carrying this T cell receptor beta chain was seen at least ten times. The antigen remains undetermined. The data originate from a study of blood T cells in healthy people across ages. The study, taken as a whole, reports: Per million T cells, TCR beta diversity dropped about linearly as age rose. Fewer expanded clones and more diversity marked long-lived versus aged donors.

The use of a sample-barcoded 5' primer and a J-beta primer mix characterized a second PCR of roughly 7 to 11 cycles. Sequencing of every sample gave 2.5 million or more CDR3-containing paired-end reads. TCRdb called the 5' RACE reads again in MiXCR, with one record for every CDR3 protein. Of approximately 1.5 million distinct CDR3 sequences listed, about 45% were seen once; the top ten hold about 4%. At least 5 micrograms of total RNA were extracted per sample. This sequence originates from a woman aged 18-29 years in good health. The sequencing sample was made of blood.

This CDR3 is CASSPLAGEQFF. CDR3 nucleotide sequence: TGTGCCAGCAGTCCCCTGGCGGGGGAGCAGTTCTTC. V and J are TRBV27 and TRBJ2-1; the D gene is possibly TRBD2 (6 bases). V lost 5 bases and J lost 10, with 12 bases in between. The V gene's germline CDR1 is MNHEY and CDR2 SMNVEV (reference sequence). CDR3 length: 12 amino acids.